This TCR beta chain stems from a study of neurological immune-mediated disorders. In the study overall: Relapsing-remitting disease affected about 30, and secondary progressive 3, of 34 multiple sclerosis patients. Overall study results and limits: HTLV-1-associated myelopathy had the most TCR clonal expansion, while multiple sclerosis had the least, a level that fell below healthy controls.

CDR3 length: 14 amino acids. Germline CDR1 reads LNHDA; CDR2 reads SQIVND (reference sequence). V shed 2 bases, J shed 8 bases, and the junction held 5 bases outside the gene matches. Concerning this clonotype: What it recognizes is unknown.

The cDNA was generated by 5'RACE with 10-nucleotide random UMIs. From the 5' RACE reads, TCRdb called clonotypes with MiXCR, one entry per CDR3 protein. The sample lists more than 75,000 distinct CDR3 sequences; about 5.5% were seen once. V and J are TRBV19 and TRBJ1-2; 10 bases match TRBD1. Sequenced: PBMCs. This clonotype was obtained from a woman aged 30 to 39 with multiple sclerosis. CDR3 region: CASSIPDRGLGYTF. The CDR3 DNA reads as TGTGCCAGTAGTATACCCGACAGGGGGCTCGGCTACACCTTC.